These T cell receptor beta chains were read from a single sample in a study of T cell responses to AZD1222 COVID-19 vaccine. Produced via immunoSEQ multiplex PCR; TCRdb's table is partial and in-frame only. Among under 110,000 clones listed, 90% were seen once. Sequencing was performed on peripheral blood, taken on day 0 of AZD1222 vaccination. The source of these receptors is an adult in good health. Each CDR3 is given without its conserved first and last residue. A D gene is named only where the DNA matches it firmly.

J gene	CDR3 length	V gene	D gene	CDR3 protein
TRBJ2-5	13	TRBV9	TRBD2	ASSGTSGGVETQY
TRBJ2-1	14	TRBV11-2	TRBD1	ASSRQGRNLYNEQF
TRBJ1-2	11	TRBV12-3/TRBV12-4	.	ASSLPSAYGYT
TRBJ1-2	16	TRBV4-1	.	ASSQEFSRDPTNYGYT
TRBJ2-5	12	TRBV25-1	.	ASRLRGGGETQY
TRBJ2-2	13	TRBV19	.	ASSIETGGTGELF
TRBJ1-3	9	TRBV7-9	.	ASSLGYTIY
TRBJ2-3	11	TRBV3-1/TRBV3-2	.	ASSQGHTDTQY
TRBJ1-1	9	TRBV30	.	AWSVRAEAF
TRBJ2-5	13	TRBV7-2	.	ASSLGLSLQETQY
TRBJ2-2	12	TRBV2	.	ASSVPYNTGELF
TRBJ2-3	11	TRBV27	.	ASSLLGADTQY
TRBJ2-1	15	TRBV4-1	TRBD1	ASSSKRPDREEDEQF
TRBJ2-5	11	TRBV12-3/TRBV12-4	.	ASSSQGIKTQY
TRBJ2-2	14	TRBV6-1	TRBD1	ASSEPGQGSTGELF
TRBJ1-2	15	TRBV18	TRBD1	ASSPDYRGAGNYGYT
TRBJ2-7	13	TRBV5-1	.	ASSWGRDRSYEQY
TRBJ1-5	12	TRBV27	.	ASSLVGGNQPQH
TRBJ1-3	12	TRBV9	.	ASSSPARGNTIY
TRBJ1-3	16	TRBV10-3	TRBD1	AISESAGQGAGGNTIY
TRBJ2-3	11	TRBV7-6	.	ASSLTGPDTQY
TRBJ1-1	11	TRBV5-1	.	ASSYGSNTEAF
TRBJ1-1	12	TRBV5-6	TRBD1	ASSLVDRVTEAF
TRBJ2-1	11	TRBV12-3/TRBV12-4	.	ASTPRPLSEQF
TRBJ1-6	12	TRBV30	.	AWSRDFQNSPLH
TRBJ1-2	14	TRBV6-1	TRBD1	ASSERLGTAGRGYT
TRBJ1-2	13	TRBV2	.	ASLAESLSNYGYT
TRBJ1-5	11	TRBV27	.	ATPWGGPQPQH
TRBJ1-1	13	TRBV28	.	ASSLAHSLDLQAF
TRBJ2-3	14	TRBV19	TRBD1	ASSPRTGRLADTQY
TRBJ1-1	11	TRBV12-3/TRBV12-4	.	ASSLVGGTEAF
TRBJ1-1	12	TRBV6-1	TRBD1	ASSEDRGYTEAF
TRBJ1-1	11	TRBV12-3/TRBV12-4	.	ASSLVLGTEAF
TRBJ1-2	14	TRBV4-1	TRBD1	ASSQTTGGGNYGYT
TRBJ2-1	11	TRBV6-1	TRBD2	ASSEESSGEQF
TRBJ1-6	11	TRBV6-5	.	ASSYERDSPLH
TRBJ2-1	13	TRBV5-1	TRBD1	ASSPGTGGGNEQF
TRBJ1-1	11	TRBV12-3/TRBV12-4	.	ASSLIEGTEAF
TRBJ1-1	15	TRBV28	.	ASSSPRGSVGNTEAF
TRBJ2-1	11	TRBV28	TRBD2	ASAGGVKNEQF
TRBJ1-6	12	TRBV3-1/TRBV3-2	.	ASSQENGNSPLH
TRBJ2-6	12	TRBV25-1	.	ASSDNSGANVLT
TRBJ1-2	10	TRBV5-6	.	ASSRTSLGYT
TRBJ2-2	16	TRBV7-2	.	ASSLVGPGQGNTGELF
TRBJ2-2	12	TRBV4-2	.	ASSQIRGAGELF
TRBJ2-2	16	TRBV6-1	TRBD2	ASSGIKRGALSPGELF
TRBJ1-2	11	TRBV14	.	ASSLRRDYGYT
TRBJ2-3	15	TRBV18	.	ASSPNTNRVGTDTQY